These T cell receptor beta chains were read from a single sample in a study of neurological immune-mediated disorders. TCRdb called the 5' RACE reads again in MiXCR, with one record for every CDR3 protein. The sample yields around 40,000 distinct CDR3 sequences, approximately 12% seen once. The sequenced sample was PBMCs. Receptors were obtained from a female donor in good health. CDR3s include the opening cysteine and the closing phenylalanine or tryptophan. Each record gives: J gene, clone size, V gene, CDR3 protein. Size is omitted from some rows. Given values are once, few, many or a class for expanded clones.

>TRBJ1-1|many|TRBV6-5
CASSYPGQGVGAFF
>TRBJ2-5|many|TRBV11-2
CASSLGRLPQETQYF
>TRBJ2-3|NA|TRBV28
CDSSPPPSTDTQYF
>TRBJ1-1|many|TRBV3-1
CASRGYTEAFF
>TRBJ1-5|many|TRBV20-1
CSARVEAAAQHF
>TRBJ2-2|NA|TRBV7-2
CASSPRGGQGTVELFF
>TRBJ2-2|few|TRBV18
CASSPGSGVNTGELFF
>TRBJ2-2|many|TRBV10-3
CAISDGREGTGELFF
>TRBJ1-1|many|TRBV20-1
CSARNFQTGLPEAFF
>TRBJ2-3|many|TRBV7-3
CASSLSSGGPDTQYF
>TRBJ2-3|medium-sized|TRBV11-2
CASSLVGGWDTQYF
>TRBJ2-7|many|TRBV5-1
CASSLFDRGSYEQYF
>TRBJ1-6|NA|TRBV5-6
CASGDAMGDSPLHF
>TRBJ1-1|many|TRBV12-3/TRBV12-4
CASSLEESEAFF
>TRBJ1-2|many|TRBV6-5
CASSRDNYGYTF
>TRBJ1-6|NA|TRBV5-1
CASSSDGLFAPLHF
>TRBJ2-1|once|TRBV15
CATSRDTGETYNEQFF
>TRBJ2-3|NA|TRBV11-3
CASSSGRRPTDTQYF
>TRBJ1-1|few|TRBV5-1
CASSEPDFNTEAFF
>TRBJ2-5|many|TRBV9
CASSAGQAQETQYF
>TRBJ2-6|many|TRBV6-5
CASSSFQGSGANVLTF
>TRBJ2-7|many|TRBV5-1
CASNRGDEASYEQYF
>TRBJ2-1|many|TRBV19
CASSTTGQRNEQFF
>TRBJ2-2|many|TRBV6-5
CASRAPGRSSNTGELFF
>TRBJ1-5|many|TRBV12-3/TRBV12-4
CASKQGNQPQHF
>TRBJ1-5|NA|TRBV29-1
CSATTGGHQSQHF
>TRBJ2-3|many|TRBV9
CASSDPGQGGPDTQYF
>TRBJ2-7|many|TRBV7-8
CASSPRDLPSYEQYF
>TRBJ2-6|many|TRBV9
CASSVALLPGANVLTF
>TRBJ2-1|many|TRBV13
CASSLGGKGVGNEQFF
>TRBJ2-1|many|TRBV5-1
CASSSTGGGAANNEQFF
>TRBJ2-1|many|TRBV9
CASSVDLLAGKNEQFF
>TRBJ1-1|many|TRBV5-1
CASGEGRDTEAFF
>TRBJ1-5|many|TRBV6-5
CASRRGGERNQPQHF
>TRBJ2-3|NA|TRBV7-3
CASSLGQGPDTQYF
>TRBJ1-2|many|TRBV7-2
CASSRDSSNYGYTF
>TRBJ2-3|many|TRBV20-1
CSARDILAGVISDTQYF
>TRBJ2-3|many|TRBV5-1
CASSFISGGFEGTQYF
>TRBJ2-3|few|TRBV30
CAWSADSGTDTQYF
>TRBJ1-1|many|TRBV5-1
CASSLRLGTEAFF
>TRBJ2-2|many|TRBV18
CASSPGTGDTGELFF
>TRBJ2-6|many|TRBV3-1
CASSQGGGSGANVLTF
>TRBJ2-5|many|TRBV7-9
CATRTRRPRASGGETQYF
>TRBJ2-1|many|TRBV13
CASSPTVANEQFF
>TRBJ2-1|many|TRBV29-1
CSVFRQYNEQFF
>TRBJ1-1|many|TRBV20-1
CSASPGVDTEAFF
>TRBJ2-5|NA|TRBV10-2
CASSGLAVETQYF
>TRBJ2-4|many|TRBV2
CASREGQAGNIQYF
>TRBJ2-5|many|TRBV27
CASNPGGGGSVGTQYF
>TRBJ2-1|many|TRBV5-1
CASSHTSPYNEQFF
>TRBJ2-5|many|TRBV3-1
CASSLRAGEETQYF
>TRBJ2-3|many|TRBV3-1
CASSQGQGGGPDTQYF
>TRBJ1-2|many|TRBV6-6
CASRPWGDRGSYGYTF
>TRBJ2-7|NA|TRBV18
CASSPYRVTTYEQYF
>TRBJ1-1|medium-sized|TRBV12-3/TRBV12-4
CASSLGQGNTEAFF
>TRBJ1-1|many|TRBV12-3/TRBV12-4
CASSPIGTGGAFF
>TRBJ2-7|many|TRBV27
CASSSVGAGAYEQYF
>TRBJ1-2|many|TRBV27
CASSQDRGRVGYTF
>TRBJ2-1|many|TRBV20-1
CSASVGRNEQFF
>TRBJ2-1|many|TRBV7-2
CASSLVMYNEQFF